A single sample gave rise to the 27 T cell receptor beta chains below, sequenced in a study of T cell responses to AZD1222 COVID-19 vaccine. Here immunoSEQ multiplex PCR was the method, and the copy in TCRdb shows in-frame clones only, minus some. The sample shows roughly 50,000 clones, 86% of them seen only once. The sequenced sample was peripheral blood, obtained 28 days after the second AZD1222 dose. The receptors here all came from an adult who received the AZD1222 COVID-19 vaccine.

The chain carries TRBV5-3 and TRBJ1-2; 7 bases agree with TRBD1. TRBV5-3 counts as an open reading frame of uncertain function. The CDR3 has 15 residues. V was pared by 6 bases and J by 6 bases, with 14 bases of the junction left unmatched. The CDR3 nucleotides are TGTGCCAGAAAAGCCGTCGCTCAAGGGGGCAATGGCTACACCTTC. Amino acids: CARKAVAQGGNGYTF.

The CDR3 loop reads CATSDPGRAGEQFF. CDR3 sequence (DNA): TGTGCCACCAGTGATCCGGGTCGCGCGGGTGAGCAGTTCTTC. J is TRBJ2-1 and V is TRBV24-1; tentatively, D is TRBD2 (5 bases). Trimming pared 3 bases from V and 9 bases from J, leaving 14 bases between. The germline CDR1 and CDR2 sequences are KGHDR and SFDVKD. This CDR3 spans 14 amino acids.

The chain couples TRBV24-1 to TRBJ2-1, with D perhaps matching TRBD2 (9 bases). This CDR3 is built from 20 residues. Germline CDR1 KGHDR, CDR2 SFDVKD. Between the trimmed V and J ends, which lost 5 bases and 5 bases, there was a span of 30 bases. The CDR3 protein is CATSGLRGQGTSGRDNEQFF. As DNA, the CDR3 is TGTGCCACCAGTGGGCTGAGAGGACAGGGAACTAGCGGGCGTGACAATGAGCAGTTCTTC.

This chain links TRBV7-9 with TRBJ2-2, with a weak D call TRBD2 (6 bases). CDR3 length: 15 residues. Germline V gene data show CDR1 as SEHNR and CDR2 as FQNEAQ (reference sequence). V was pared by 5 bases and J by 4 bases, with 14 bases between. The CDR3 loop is CASSHSTGVTGELFF. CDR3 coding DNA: TGTGCCAGCAGCCATTCGACGGGGGTCACCGGGGAGCTGTTTTTT.

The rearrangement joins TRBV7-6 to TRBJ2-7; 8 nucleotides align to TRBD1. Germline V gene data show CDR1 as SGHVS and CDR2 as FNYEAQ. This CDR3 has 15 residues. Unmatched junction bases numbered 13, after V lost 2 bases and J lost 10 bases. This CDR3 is CASSLKGTGSLGQYF. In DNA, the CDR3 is TGTGCCAGCAGCTTAAAGGGGACAGGTTCCCTAGGCCAGTACTTC.

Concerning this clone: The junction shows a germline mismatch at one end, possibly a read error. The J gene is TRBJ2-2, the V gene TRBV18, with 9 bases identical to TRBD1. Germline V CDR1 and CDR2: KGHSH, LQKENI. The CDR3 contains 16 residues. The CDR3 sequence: CASSPPTGGNTGELFF. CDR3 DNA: TGTGCCAGCTCTCCACCGACAGGGGGGAACACCGGGGAGCTGTTTTTT.

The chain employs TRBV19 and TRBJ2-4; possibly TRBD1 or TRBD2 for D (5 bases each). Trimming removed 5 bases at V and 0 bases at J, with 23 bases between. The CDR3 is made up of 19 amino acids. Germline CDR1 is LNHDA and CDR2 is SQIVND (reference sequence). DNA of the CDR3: TGTGCCAGTAGTCCCTGGGACCGATTTAAACCACTAGCCAAAAACATTCAGTACTTC. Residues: CASSPWDRFKPLAKNIQYF. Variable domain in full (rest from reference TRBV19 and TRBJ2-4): DGGITQSPKYLFRKEGQNVTLSCEQNLNHDAMYWYRQDPGQGLRLIYYSQIVNDFQKGDIAEGYSVSREKKESFPLTVTSAQKNPTAFYLCASSPWDRFKPLAKNIQYFGAGTRLSVL.

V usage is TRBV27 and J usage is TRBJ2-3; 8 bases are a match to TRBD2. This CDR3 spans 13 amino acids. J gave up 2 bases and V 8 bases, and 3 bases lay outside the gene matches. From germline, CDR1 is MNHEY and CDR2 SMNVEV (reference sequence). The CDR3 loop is CASSGGTTDTQYF. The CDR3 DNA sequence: TGTGCCAGCTCGGGAGGGACCACAGATACGCAGTATTTT.

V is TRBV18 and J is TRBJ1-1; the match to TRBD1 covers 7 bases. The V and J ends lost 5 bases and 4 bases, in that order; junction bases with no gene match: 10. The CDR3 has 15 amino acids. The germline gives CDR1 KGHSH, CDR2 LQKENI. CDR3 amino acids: CASSTDRAGGTEAFF. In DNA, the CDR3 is TGTGCCAGCTCAACCGACAGGGCTGGGGGCACTGAAGCTTTCTTT. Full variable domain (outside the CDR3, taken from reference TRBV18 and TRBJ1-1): NAGVMQNPRHLVRRRGQEARLRCSPMKGHSHVYWYRQLPEEGLKFMVYLQKENIIDESGMPKERFSAEFPKEGPSILRIQQVVRGDSAAYFCASSTDRAGGTEAFFGQGTRLTVV.

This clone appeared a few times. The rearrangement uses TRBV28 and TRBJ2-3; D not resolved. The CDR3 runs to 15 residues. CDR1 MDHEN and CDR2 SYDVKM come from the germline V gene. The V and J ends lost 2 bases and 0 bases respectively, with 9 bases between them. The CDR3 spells CASSLLRASTDTQYF. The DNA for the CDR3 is TGTGCCAGCAGTTTACTCCGAGCTAGCACAGATACGCAGTATTTT.

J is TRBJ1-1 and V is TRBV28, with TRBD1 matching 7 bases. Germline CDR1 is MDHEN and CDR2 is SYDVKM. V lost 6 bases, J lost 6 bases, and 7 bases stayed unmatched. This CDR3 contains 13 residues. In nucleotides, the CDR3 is TGTGCCAGCAGGCCAGGGGGAATCGCTGAAGCTTTCTTT. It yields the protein CASRPGGIAEAFF.

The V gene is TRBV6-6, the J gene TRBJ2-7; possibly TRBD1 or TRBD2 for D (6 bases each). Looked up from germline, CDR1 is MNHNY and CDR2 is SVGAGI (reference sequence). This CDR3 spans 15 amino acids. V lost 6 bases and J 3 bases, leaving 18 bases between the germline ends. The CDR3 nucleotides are TGTGCCAGCAGGCCCCCAGGGGTGGGAGGCTACGAGCAGTACTTC. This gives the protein CASRPPGVGGYEQYF.

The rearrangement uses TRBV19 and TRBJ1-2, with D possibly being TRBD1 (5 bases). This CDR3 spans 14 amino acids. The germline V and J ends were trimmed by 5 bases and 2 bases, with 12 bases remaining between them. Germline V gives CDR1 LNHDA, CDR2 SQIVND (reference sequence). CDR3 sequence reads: CASSSWGGNYGYTF. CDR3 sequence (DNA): TGTGCCAGTAGTTCCTGGGGGGGAAACTATGGCTACACCTTC. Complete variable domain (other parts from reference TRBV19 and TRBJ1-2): DGGITQSPKYLFRKEGQNVTLSCEQNLNHDAMYWYRQDPGQGLRLIYYSQIVNDFQKGDIAEGYSVSREKKESFPLTVTSAQKNPTAFYLCASSSWGGNYGYTFGSGTRLTVV.

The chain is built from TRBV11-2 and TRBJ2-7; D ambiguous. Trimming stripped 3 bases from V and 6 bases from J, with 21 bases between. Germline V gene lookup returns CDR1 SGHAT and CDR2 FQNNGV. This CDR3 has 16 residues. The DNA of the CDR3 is TGTGCCAGCAGCTTCCCTACTCCACTCGTTCCGAGCGAGCAGTACTTC. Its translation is CASSFPTPLVPSEQYF.

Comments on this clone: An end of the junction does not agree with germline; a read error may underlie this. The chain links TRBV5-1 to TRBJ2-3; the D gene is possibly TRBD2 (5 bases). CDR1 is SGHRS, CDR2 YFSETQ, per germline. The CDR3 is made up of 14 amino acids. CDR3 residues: CATSRSGSTDTQYF. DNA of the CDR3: TGCGCCACCAGCAGGAGCGGTAGCACAGATACGCAGTATTTT.

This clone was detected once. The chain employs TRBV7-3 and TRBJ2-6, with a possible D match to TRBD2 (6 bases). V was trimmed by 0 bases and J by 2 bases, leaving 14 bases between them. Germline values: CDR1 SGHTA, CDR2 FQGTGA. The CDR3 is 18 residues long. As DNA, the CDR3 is TGTGCCAGCAGCTTAACGGGGGGAGCTTACACTGGGGCCAACGTCCTGACTTTC. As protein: CASSLTGGAYTGANVLTF. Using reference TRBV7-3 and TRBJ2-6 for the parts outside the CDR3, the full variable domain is GAGVSQTPSNKVTEKGKYVELRCDPISGHTALYWYRQSLGQGPEFLIYFQGTGAADDSGLPNDRFFAVRPEGSVSTLKIQRTERGDSAVYLCASSLTGGAYTGANVLTFGAGSRLTVL.

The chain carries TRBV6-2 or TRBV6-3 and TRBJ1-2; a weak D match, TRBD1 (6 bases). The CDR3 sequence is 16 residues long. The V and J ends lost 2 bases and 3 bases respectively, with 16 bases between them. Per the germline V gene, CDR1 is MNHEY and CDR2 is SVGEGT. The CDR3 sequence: CASSYATGQRDYGYTF. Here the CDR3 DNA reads TGTGCCAGCAGTTACGCAACAGGGCAAAGGGACTATGGCTACACCTTC.

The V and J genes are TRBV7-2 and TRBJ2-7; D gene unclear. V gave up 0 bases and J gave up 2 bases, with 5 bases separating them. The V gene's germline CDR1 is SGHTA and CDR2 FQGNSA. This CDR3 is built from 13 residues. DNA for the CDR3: TGTGCCAGCAGCTTAGCCTCTCCCTACGAGCAGTACTTC. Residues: CASSLASPYEQYF.

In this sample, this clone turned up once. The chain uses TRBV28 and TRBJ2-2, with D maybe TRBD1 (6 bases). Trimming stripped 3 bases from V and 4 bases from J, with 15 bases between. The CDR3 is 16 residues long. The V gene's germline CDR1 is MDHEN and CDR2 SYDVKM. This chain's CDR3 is CASSLNAGQRTGELFF. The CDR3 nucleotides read TGTGCCAGCAGTTTGAATGCCGGACAGCGCACCGGGGAGCTGTTTTTT.

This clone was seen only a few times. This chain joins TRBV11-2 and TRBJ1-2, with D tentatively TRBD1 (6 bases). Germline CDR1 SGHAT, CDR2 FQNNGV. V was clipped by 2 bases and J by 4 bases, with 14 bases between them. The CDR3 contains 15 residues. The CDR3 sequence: CASSLFRGWGYGYTF. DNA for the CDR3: TGTGCCAGCAGCTTATTCAGGGGCTGGGGCTATGGCTACACCTTC.

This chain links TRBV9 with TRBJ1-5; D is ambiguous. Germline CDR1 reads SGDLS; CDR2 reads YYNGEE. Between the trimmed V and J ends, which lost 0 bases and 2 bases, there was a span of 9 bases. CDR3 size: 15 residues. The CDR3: CASSVDGIRNQPQHF. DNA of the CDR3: TGTGCCAGCAGCGTAGACGGGATCCGCAATCAGCCCCAGCATTTT.

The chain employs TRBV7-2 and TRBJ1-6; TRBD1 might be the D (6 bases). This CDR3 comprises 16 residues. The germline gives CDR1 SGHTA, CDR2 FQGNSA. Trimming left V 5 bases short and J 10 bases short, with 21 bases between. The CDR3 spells CASSRQGGRPQSPLHF. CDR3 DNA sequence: TGTGCCAGCAGCCGTCAAGGGGGAAGGCCTCAATCACCCCTCCACTTT.

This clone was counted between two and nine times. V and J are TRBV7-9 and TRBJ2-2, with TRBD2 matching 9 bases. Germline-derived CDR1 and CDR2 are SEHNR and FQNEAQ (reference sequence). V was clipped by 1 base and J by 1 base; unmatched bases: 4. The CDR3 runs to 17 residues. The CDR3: CASSLGLAGLNTGELFF. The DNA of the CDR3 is TGTGCCAGCAGCTTAGGGCTAGCGGGGCTGAACACCGGGGAGCTGTTTTTT.

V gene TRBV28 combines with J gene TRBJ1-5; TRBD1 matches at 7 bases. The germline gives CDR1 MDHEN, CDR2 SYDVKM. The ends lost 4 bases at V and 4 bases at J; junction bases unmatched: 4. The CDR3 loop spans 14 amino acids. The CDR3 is CASSSPGGNQPQHF. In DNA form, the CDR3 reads TGTGCCAGCAGTTCGCCAGGGGGGAATCAGCCCCAGCATTTT.

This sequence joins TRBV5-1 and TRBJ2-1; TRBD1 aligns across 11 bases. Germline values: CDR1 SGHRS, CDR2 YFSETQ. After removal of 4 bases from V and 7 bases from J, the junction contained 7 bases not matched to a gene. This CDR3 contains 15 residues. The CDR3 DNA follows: TGCGCCAGCAGCAAGGACAGGGGGCTTGGAAATGAGCAGTTCTTC. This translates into CASSKDRGLGNEQFF.

The CDR3 nucleotides are TGCAGCGTAGGTAGCGGGTTCTCCTACGAGCAGTACTTC. Translation gives CSVGSGFSYEQYF. The rearrangement uses TRBV29-1 and TRBJ2-7; 7 bases map to TRBD2. Looked up from germline, CDR1 is SQVTM and CDR2 is ANQGSEA. The V segment lost 6 bases and the J segment 0 bases; nucleotides outside the gene matches: 5. CDR3 length: 13 amino acids.

In nucleotides, the CDR3 is TGTGCCAGCAGCCAACGAGCCCCCGCGGGCTCCTACGAGCAGTACTTC. It specifies CASSQRAPAGSYEQYF. The chain employs TRBV3-1 (or the pseudogene TRBV3-2) and TRBJ2-7; weak D call: TRBD2 (5 bases). Trimming took 2 bases from V and 0 from J, leaving 14 bases between them. Germline loops: CDR1 LGHDT, CDR2 YNNKEL (reference sequence). This CDR3 has 16 residues.